The following is a T cell receptor beta chain sequence with its context. Its target antigen remains unknown. The record has no base qualities; no much larger clone is one base away. From the germline V gene, CDR1 is MDHEN and CDR2 is SYDVKM. The CDR3 has 15 amino acids, counting the end cysteine and phenylalanine. Only CDR3 DNA remains: 45 bases, in frame from the first base. Ends trimmed: V by 6 bases, J by 0 bases; bases unmatched to a gene: 7. These data originate in a study of patients and donors after allogeneic stem cell transplantation (dated by TCRdb to 2018 to 2020). Libraries were constructed by RT-PCR. Sequencing instrument: NextSeq 550. TCRdb ran its own pipeline on the public reads, namely fastp trimming at Q25 and MiXCR clone calling, and kept in-frame beta chains. Rows with one shared CDR3 protein collapse into an entry with the most common genes and DNA. The sample contains approximately 200,000 distinct CDR3 sequences, around two fifths of them found a single time. The ten largest clones add up to 11% of the sample.

This clonotype was sampled from a human donor who was either an allogeneic HSCT recipient or a stem cell or donor lymphocyte infusion donor (not recorded which). It is not recorded whose cells these are; they may come from a transplant donor. Recombination joined TRBV28 with TRBJ1-1; 7 bases in the junction line up with TRBD1. Material: blood, either unsorted or a sorted T cell fraction (not recorded which). DNA sequence: TGTGCCAGCAGCCCCGGGACAGCGATGAACACTGAAGCTTTCTTT. Its amino acids are CASSPGTAMNTEAFF.